This T cell receptor (beta chain) was sequenced for a study of CD8+CD57+ T cells in acquired aplastic anemia. The authors sequenced patients whose flow cytometry had shown CD8+CD57+ cell expansion. TCR beta VDJ and CDR3 were profiled, and genomic DNA was the template. TCRdb recomputed calls from the reads with MiXCR, one row per CDR3 protein. The table shows 150,000 to 180,000 distinct CDR3 sequences, with approximately 52% occurring only once. This receptor was identified in a human donor with aplastic anemia. The specimen was sorted CD4+, CD8+, or CD8+CD57+ T cells (not recorded which) from PBMCs.

The CDR3 DNA sequence: TGCAGTGCTAGAGATCTGAGGGGACGCACAGATACGCAGTATTTT. This codes for CSARDLRGRTDTQYF. The chain employs TRBV20-1 and TRBJ2-3; D may be TRBD1 or TRBD2 (5 bases each). This CDR3 comprises 15 residues. Trimming pared 0 bases from V and 1 base from J, leaving 11 bases between. CDR1 is DFQATT, CDR2 SNEGSKA, per germline (reference sequence).